This T cell receptor (beta chain) was recovered during a study of early T cells in non-severe SARS-CoV-2 infection. Findings of the study overall: CD4 and private specificities were missed by VDJdb matching, which favored anti-spike CD8 responses.

TCRdb re-analysed the 5' RACE reads in MiXCR, keeping a single row per CDR3 protein. The sample includes approximately 77,000 distinct CDR3 sequences, about 5% of them seen just once. Trimming removed 10 bases at V and 0 bases at J, with 9 bases between. Looked up from germline, CDR1 is SNHLY and CDR2 is FYNNEI. The CDR3 sequence is 13 residues long. This clonotype was counted a few times. The antigen is unknown. The gene calls are TRBV2 and TRBJ1-4; D is undetermined. The sample here was whole blood, taken at baseline. The source of this sequence is an adult who was a healthcare worker with PCR-confirmed SARS-CoV-2 infection or an uninfected control (not recorded which). The CDR3 DNA follows: TGTGCCACCGAACGATCAACTAATGAAAAACTGTTTTTT. Protein: CATERSTNEKLFF.